The 26 T cell receptor beta chains reported below all come from one sample, sequenced in a study of blood T cells in healthy people across ages. Through a sample-barcoded 5' primer and a J-beta primer mix, a second PCR was run for about 6 to 11 cycles. TCRdb reprocessed the 5' RACE reads with MiXCR, giving one entry per CDR3 protein. The sample yields approximately 1,700,000 distinct CDR3 sequences, about two fifths seen once. Sequenced input: blood. The receptors stem from a human donor in good health.

This clonotype was seen many times. The chain uses TRBV6-2 or TRBV6-3 and TRBJ2-7; 8 bases map to TRBD1. V shed 6 bases and J 2 bases; nucleotides not matched to a gene: 6. CDR1 is MNHEY and CDR2 is SVGEGT in the germline V gene. CDR3 length: 14 residues. The CDR3 DNA is TGTGCCAGCAGCTCTCCGACAGGGGCCTACGAGCAGTACTTC. It codes for CASSSPTGAYEQYF.

This clonotype was counted between two and nine times. The gene calls are TRBV5-1 and TRBJ2-3, with TRBD2 as a possible D gene (6 bases). The CDR3 runs to 14 residues. V was trimmed by 5 bases and J by 4 bases, leaving 14 bases between them. Germline V CDR1 and CDR2: SGHRS, YFSETQ. The CDR3 sequence: CASSGGTPSDTQYF. CDR3 sequence (DNA): TGCGCCAGCAGTGGGGGGACTCCCTCAGATACGCAGTATTTT.

In its sample, this clonotype was seen a few times. The CDR3 reads CSACGGGNQPQHF. The CDR3 DNA follows: TGCAGTGCTTGCGGGGGCGGCAATCAGCCCCAGCATTTT. The rearrangement uses TRBV20-1 and TRBJ1-5; possible D gene TRBD1, 6 bases. The germline V gene encodes CDR1 DFQATT and CDR2 SNEGSKA (reference sequence). Trimming removed 5 bases from V and 2 bases from J, with 10 bases in between. The CDR3 contains 13 residues.

As for this clonotype: The junction differs from germline at one of its ends, possibly a read error. J is TRBJ1-2 and V is TRBV4-2; D uncertain. The CDR3 is made up of 15 amino acids. CDR1 and CDR2 from the germline V gene are LGHNA and YNFKEQ. CDR3 region: CVSSQKGLGSYGYTF. CDR3 DNA: TGTGTCAGCAGCCAGAAAGGGTTAGGGAGCTATGGCTACACCTTC.

The chain carries TRBV5-8 and TRBJ1-2; 8 bases are shared with TRBD1. The germline V gene has CDR1 SGHTS and CDR2 YDEGEE. The CDR3 length is 14 residues. Unmatched junction bases numbered 10, after V lost 8 bases and J lost 4 bases. CDR3 coding DNA: TGTGCCAGGGAGACAGGGGATGAAATCTATGGCTACACCTTC. It yields the protein CARETGDEIYGYTF.

The chain recombines TRBV12-3 or TRBV12-4 with TRBJ2-3, with D possibly being TRBD1 or TRBD2 (5 bases each). Trimming cost V 3 bases and J 4 bases, with 14 bases left between them. The CDR3 sequence is 15 residues long. The CDR3 region has the DNA TGTGCCAGCAGTTTCTGGCTAGTGGGGGCAGATACGCAGTATTTT. Translating gives CASSFWLVGADTQYF.

At least ten counts were recorded for this clonotype. This sequence joins TRBV12-5 and TRBJ2-7, with D uncertain. V lost 2 bases, J lost 4 bases, and 9 bases lay in between. The CDR3 spans 13 residues. Germline values: CDR1 LGHNT, CDR2 FRNRAP. CDR3 in amino acids: CASGLSSEYEQYF. The CDR3 DNA is TGTGCTAGTGGTTTGTCCTCGGAGTACGAGCAGTACTTC.

This rearrangement joins TRBV7-9 to TRBJ2-2; either TRBD1 or TRBD2 may supply D (5 bases each). V was trimmed by 8 bases and J by 7 bases, leaving 14 bases between them. Germline V gene lookup returns CDR1 SEHNR and CDR2 FQNEAQ (reference sequence). The length of the CDR3 is 13 residues. The CDR3 here is CASLEGPIGELFF. DNA for the CDR3: TGTGCCAGCTTAGAGGGACCCATCGGGGAGCTGTTTTTT.

This clonotype was detected only once. This may arise from a read error, as a much more abundant clone is one base away. This chain uses TRBV28 with TRBJ1-5; D is possibly TRBD1 (6 bases). The ends were cut back, 3 bases at V and 3 bases at J, with 9 bases in the middle. The CDR3 length is 14 residues. Per the germline V gene, CDR1 is MDHEN and CDR2 is SYDVKM. The CDR3: CASSFWGPNQPQHF. As DNA, the CDR3 is TGTGCCAGCAGTTTTTGGGGGCCCAATCAGCCCCAGCATTTT.

V usage is TRBV7-8 and J usage is TRBJ2-1; 7 bases match TRBD1. V shed 4 bases, J shed 5 bases, and the junction held 11 bases outside the gene matches. The CDR3 has 16 amino acids. CDR1 and CDR2 from the germline V gene are SGHVS and FQNEAQ. The CDR3 bases are TGTGCCAGCAGCTATCTTGGGGGACAGAAACACAATGAGCAGTTCTTC. Translation gives CASSYLGGQKHNEQFF.

J is TRBJ2-3 and V is TRBV5-1, with 11 positions matching TRBD2. This CDR3 region has 16 residues. Losses at the gene ends were 3 bases for V and 3 bases for J; bases not matched to a gene: 6. Germline V gene data show CDR1 as SGHRS and CDR2 as YFSETQ. Written as DNA, the CDR3 is TGCGCCAGCAGCTCGAGACTAGCGGGGAAGACAGATACGCAGTATTTT. This sequence encodes CASSSRLAGKTDTQYF.

The V call is TRBV28, the J call TRBJ1-5; D uncertain. CDR1 MDHEN and CDR2 SYDVKM come from the germline V gene. The CDR3 loop spans 15 amino acids. V shed 2 bases and J shed 5 bases, with 13 bases lying between them. The CDR3, as DNA: TGTGCCAGCAGTTTACGTACAGTAGTTTATCAGCCCCAGCATTTT. Protein product: CASSLRTVVYQPQHF. The whole variable domain, remainder taken from reference TRBV28 and TRBJ1-5, is DVKVTQSSRYLVKRTGEKVFLECVQDMDHENMFWYRQDPGLGLRLIYFSYDVKMKEKGDIPEGYSVSREKKERFSLILESASTNQTSMYLCASSLRTVVYQPQHFGDGTRLSIL.

This clonotype was found many times. The V and J genes are TRBV29-1 and TRBJ2-1; 7 bases match TRBD2. Germline CDR1 SQVTM, CDR2 ANQGSEA. Trimming took 7 bases from V and 5 from J; bases not matched to a gene: 8. The CDR3 has 13 residues. The CDR3 DNA follows: TGCAGCGCATATCTAGCGGCTAACAATGAGCAGTTCTTC. Residues: CSAYLAANNEQFF.

The rearrangement joins TRBV20-1 to TRBJ2-7, with 7 bases identical to TRBD1. The ends lost 5 bases at V and 5 bases at J; junction bases unmatched: 6. This CDR3 has 12 residues. Germline values: CDR1 DFQATT, CDR2 SNEGSKA (reference sequence). The CDR3 region is CSAYGQAHEQYF. The DNA for the CDR3 is TGCAGTGCTTATGGACAGGCCCACGAGCAGTACTTC.

This clonotype was counted once. The chain combines TRBV3-1 with TRBJ2-7; 9 bases fit TRBD1. This CDR3 spans 17 amino acids. J gave up 2 bases and V 4 bases, and 12 bases lay outside the gene matches. Germline CDR1 and CDR2: LGHDT and YNNKEL (reference sequence). The CDR3 bases are TGTGCCAGCAGCCCCTGGACAGGGGATACATCCCCCTACGAGCAGTACTTC. Its translation: CASSPWTGDTSPYEQYF.

This chain uses TRBV5-6 with TRBJ2-3; D ambiguous. This CDR3 spans 14 amino acids. Germline assignment: CDR1 SGHDT and CDR2 YYEEEE. The V and J ends lost 4 bases and 4 bases respectively, with 13 bases between them. The CDR3, as DNA: TGTGCCAGCAGCAACCTCCGCGGCGCAGATACGCAGTATTTT. It codes for CASSNLRGADTQYF.

The table lists this clonotype with a few counts. J is TRBJ2-6 and V is TRBV5-1; D call uncertain. CDR3 size: 15 residues. V was shortened by 4 bases and J by 0 bases, with 8 bases between the two germline ends. Germline CDR1 reads SGHRS; CDR2 reads YFSETQ. The CDR3 DNA reads TGCGCCAGCAGCGGATACATCTCTGGGGCCAACGTCCTGACTTTC. As protein: CASSGYISGANVLTF.

This chain joins TRBV4-3 and TRBJ1-2; TRBD1 might be the D (5 bases). The CDR3 totals 15 residues. V was pared by 4 bases and J by 6 bases, with 18 bases between. The germline V gene encodes CDR1 LGHNA and CDR2 YSLEER. Here the CDR3 DNA reads TGCGCCAGCAGCCGGGACGGGGAAGGGTGGGATGGCTACACCTTC. It specifies CASSRDGEGWDGYTF.

The V and J genes are TRBV5-1 and TRBJ1-3; D is unresolved. V lost 0 bases and J lost 0, with 10 bases in between. This CDR3 is 16 amino acids long. Germline CDR1 reads SGHRS; CDR2 reads YFSETQ. The CDR3 is CASSLEAVSSGNTIYF. The CDR3 DNA follows: TGCGCCAGCAGCTTGGAGGCCGTCAGCTCTGGAAACACCATATATTTT.

This clonotype came up a few times. V is TRBV7-2 and J is TRBJ2-1; possibly TRBD1 or TRBD2 for D (5 bases each). Germline V CDR1 and CDR2: SGHTA, FQGNSA. V was cut by 0 bases and J by 6 bases, with 9 bases left in between. The CDR3 runs 14 residues. The CDR3 loop reads CASSLAFGTNEQFF. The CDR3 DNA reads TGTGCCAGCAGCTTAGCGTTTGGGACCAATGAGCAGTTCTTC.

The chain recombines TRBV9 with TRBJ2-3, with D perhaps TRBD2 (5 bases). Germline CDR1 reads SGDLS; CDR2 reads YYNGEE. V was trimmed by 0 bases and J by 1 base, leaving 12 bases between them. There are 16 residues in the CDR3. The CDR3 loop reads CASSVGRLAGTDTQYF. CDR3 sequence (DNA): TGTGCCAGCAGCGTAGGTAGGCTAGCAGGCACAGATACGCAGTATTTT.

The chain has TRBV6-2 or TRBV6-3 and TRBJ2-2; D might be TRBD2 (6 bases). The CDR3 contains 20 residues. V was trimmed by 0 bases and J by 1 base, leaving 21 bases between them. The V gene's germline CDR1 is MNHEY and CDR2 SVGEGT. The DNA of the CDR3 is TGTGCCAGCAGTTACTCCCGCCCCCGGGGAGGACCGAAGAACACCGGGGAGCTGTTTTTT. Encoded protein: CASSYSRPRGGPKNTGELFF.

This clonotype was detected many times. The rearrangement links TRBV12-5 to TRBJ2-7, with D tentatively TRBD2 (5 bases). This CDR3 is built from 15 residues. With 2 bases removed from V and 3 bases from J, the gap between germline ends came to 14 bases. Per germline, CDR1 LGHNT and CDR2 FRNRAP. This CDR3 is CASGLTPGGNYEQYF. The CDR3 bases are TGTGCTAGTGGTTTGACCCCCGGAGGTAACTACGAGCAGTACTTC. The variable domain in full, completed from reference TRBV12-5 and TRBJ2-7, reads DARVTQTPRHKVTEMGQEVTMRCQPILGHNTVFWYRQTMMQGLELLAYFRNRAPLDDSGMPKDRFSAEMPDATLATLKIQPSEPRDSAVYFCASGLTPGGNYEQYFGPGTRLTVT.

The chain combines TRBV7-2 with TRBJ1-4; possibly TRBD1 for D (5 bases). This CDR3 is built from 14 residues. V lost 5 bases and J lost 4, with 11 bases in between. Germline V gene sequence: CDR1 SGHTA, CDR2 FQGNSA. CDR3 sequence: CASSSDSFNEKLFF. The CDR3 DNA follows: TGTGCCAGCAGCAGCGACAGTTTTAATGAAAAACTGTTTTTT.

V gene TRBV20-1 combines with J gene TRBJ1-2, with D maybe TRBD1 (5 bases). The CDR3 consists of 12 residues. Germline V gives CDR1 DFQATT, CDR2 SNEGSKA (reference sequence). Trimming took off 6 bases at V and 4 bases at J, with 12 bases between the two ends. The CDR3, as DNA: TGCAGTGCCTCGACAGAACCCTATGGCTACACCTTC. Amino acid sequence: CSASTEPYGYTF.

This clonotype was picked up many times. CDR3 DNA: TGTGCCAGCAGCTTATCGAGTACTAGTAACTATGGCTACACCTTC. It is translated as CASSLSSTSNYGYTF. The chain joins TRBV7-2 to TRBJ1-2; no reliable D call. The CDR3 totals 15 residues. Germline V gene sequence: CDR1 SGHTA, CDR2 FQGNSA. V was clipped by 2 bases and J by 1 base, with 11 bases between them.